This TCR beta chain came from a study of blood T cells in healthy people across ages. Study results and limitations: Diversity figures derived from one million T cells were judged to underestimate the true value. With age, beta diversity per million T cells declined roughly linearly, significantly by 35 to 40.

They isolated at least 6 million PBMCs from each sample. Using a J-beta primer mix together with a sample-barcoded 5' primer, a second PCR was run for about 7 to 12 cycles. Any given sample supplied a minimum of 3 million CDR3-containing paired-end reads. TCRdb analysed the 5' RACE reads with MiXCR anew, one entry per CDR3 protein. This table has about 1.7 million distinct CDR3 sequences, over 25% appearing once. This clonotype was counted between two and nine times. Its matching antigen is unknown. One end of the junction does not line up with germline, which may come from a read error. Specimen: blood. This clonotype was sampled from a woman aged 25 to 39 in good health.

CDR3 nucleotide sequence: TGTGCCGGCAGCTCCTACAGGGCAGATACGCAGTATTTT. Amino acid sequence: CAGSSYRADTQYF. The chain joins TRBV13 to TRBJ2-3, with a weak D call TRBD1 (6 bases). This CDR3 contains 13 residues. Looked up from germline, CDR1 is PRHDT and CDR2 is FYEKMQ (reference sequence).